This is a list of T cell receptor beta chains from one sample in a study of Ad26.COV2.S vaccination and SARS-CoV-2 variants. Using immunoSEQ multiplex PCR, the repertoire was profiled, and TCRdb retains in-frame clones only, with some absent. The data contain around 250,000 clones, 70% to 90% of them singletons. Here the sequenced sample was peripheral blood, taken in a trial of Ad26.COV2.S vaccine versus placebo. The receptor set was obtained from a person aged 18-65 years who received the Ad26.COV2.S COVID-19 vaccine or a placebo. CDR3s include the opening cysteine and the closing phenylalanine or tryptophan. Each record gives: clone size, J gene, D gene, V gene, CDR3 protein, CDR3 DNA. D genes are given only for firm matches. Clone size appears in some rows only: once, few, many, or a class for an expanded clone.

clone size: -
J gene: TRBJ1-2
D gene: -
V gene: TRBV30
CDR3 protein: CAWTPRVYTIPFGYTF
CDR3 DNA: TGTGCCTGGACCCCACGGGTGTATACTATTCCATTTGGCTACACCTTC

clone size: -
J gene: TRBJ2-5
D gene: -
V gene: TRBV2
CDR3 protein: CASTERQLETQYF
CDR3 DNA: TGTGCCAGCACAGAACGGCAGCTAGAGACCCAGTACTTC

clone size: -
J gene: TRBJ2-7
D gene: -
V gene: TRBV27
CDR3 protein: CASSSQGVYEQYF
CDR3 DNA: TGTGCCAGCAGTTCTCAGGGTGTCTACGAGCAGTACTTC

clone size: -
J gene: TRBJ1-5
D gene: -
V gene: TRBV19
CDR3 protein: CASSRGGLNQPQHF
CDR3 DNA: TGTGCCAGTAGTAGGGGGGGTCTCAATCAGCCCCAGCATTTT

clone size: -
J gene: TRBJ2-2
D gene: -
V gene: TRBV28
CDR3 protein: CASSLRRTGELFF
CDR3 DNA: TGTGCCAGCAGTTTACGTCGGACCGGGGAGCTGTTTTTT

clone size: -
J gene: TRBJ2-1
D gene: TRBD1
V gene: TRBV4-1
CDR3 protein: CASSQEQGSSYNEQFF
CDR3 DNA: TGCGCCAGCAGCCAAGAACAGGGGAGCTCCTACAATGAGCAGTTCTTC

clone size: -
J gene: TRBJ2-7
D gene: -
V gene: TRBV21-1
CDR3 protein: CASSKGGMGYEQYF
CDR3 DNA: TGTGCCAGCAGCAAGGGGGGGATGGGTTACGAGCAGTACTTC

clone size: -
J gene: TRBJ1-6
D gene: -
V gene: TRBV4-2
CDR3 protein: CASSRTGGGSPLHF
CDR3 DNA: TGTGCCAGCAGCAGAACCGGAGGAGGTTCACCCCTCCACTTT

clone size: few
J gene: TRBJ1-5
D gene: -
V gene: TRBV29-1
CDR3 protein: CSVVFGANQPQHF
CDR3 DNA: TGCAGCGTTGTATTTGGCGCGAATCAGCCCCAGCATTTT

clone size: once
J gene: TRBJ1-1
D gene: -
V gene: TRBV11-1
CDR3 protein: CASSSLLGGSAEAFF
CDR3 DNA: TGTGCCAGCAGCTCCTTACTGGGGGGGAGCGCTGAAGCTTTCTTT

clone size: -
J gene: TRBJ2-3
D gene: -
V gene: TRBV30
CDR3 protein: CAWRVGLINTPQYF
CDR3 DNA: TGTGCCTGGAGGGTTGGCCTAATAAACACCCCCCAGTATTTT

clone size: -
J gene: TRBJ1-2
D gene: TRBD1
V gene: TRBV19
CDR3 protein: CASSVLSGQGAYGYTF
CDR3 DNA: TGTGCCAGTAGTGTTCTATCCGGACAGGGGGCGTATGGCTACACCTTC

clone size: few
J gene: TRBJ1-5
D gene: -
V gene: TRBV19
CDR3 protein: CASSTGGNQPQHF
CDR3 DNA: TGTGCCAGTAGTACAGGGGGCAATCAGCCCCAGCATTTT

clone size: once
J gene: TRBJ1-4
D gene: TRBD1
V gene: TRBV5-5
CDR3 protein: CASSLGLTGGATNEKLFF
CDR3 DNA: TGTGCCAGCAGCTTGGGCCTGACAGGGGGTGCAACTAATGAAAAACTGTTTTTT

clone size: -
J gene: TRBJ1-1
D gene: -
V gene: TRBV30
CDR3 protein: CAWGRNRVTEAFF
CDR3 DNA: TGTGCCTGGGGCAGGAATAGGGTCACTGAAGCTTTCTTT

clone size: -
J gene: TRBJ2-7
D gene: TRBD1
V gene: TRBV3-1/TRBV3-2
CDR3 protein: CASSHRDRSYEQYF
CDR3 DNA: TGTGCCAGCAGCCACCGGGACAGATCCTACGAGCAGTACTTC

clone size: -
J gene: TRBJ2-5
D gene: -
V gene: TRBV7-6
CDR3 protein: CASSPTRGQETQYF
CDR3 DNA: TGTGCCAGCAGCCCCACCAGGGGACAAGAGACCCAGTACTTC

clone size: -
J gene: TRBJ2-7
D gene: -
V gene: TRBV5-1
CDR3 protein: CASSLAAASYEQYF
CDR3 DNA: TGCGCCAGCAGCTTAGCAGCCGCCTCCTACGAGCAGTACTTC

clone size: -
J gene: TRBJ1-5
D gene: -
V gene: TRBV2
CDR3 protein: CASGGADYSNQPQHF
CDR3 DNA: TGTGCCAGCGGAGGGGCAGATTATAGCAATCAGCCCCAGCATTTT

clone size: -
J gene: TRBJ1-1
D gene: -
V gene: TRBV19
CDR3 protein: CASSIWEGTEAFF
CDR3 DNA: TGTGCCAGTAGTATATGGGAGGGAACTGAAGCTTTCTTT

clone size: -
J gene: TRBJ1-5
D gene: -
V gene: TRBV19
CDR3 protein: CASSMTGKQPQHF
CDR3 DNA: TGTGCCAGTAGTATGACGGGGAAACAGCCCCAGCATTTT

clone size: -
J gene: TRBJ2-7
D gene: -
V gene: TRBV12-5
CDR3 protein: CASGLSGDEQYF
CDR3 DNA: TGTGCTAGTGGTTTGTCCGGGGACGAGCAGTACTTC

clone size: -
J gene: TRBJ2-7
D gene: -
V gene: TRBV7-9
CDR3 protein: CASSLDSAEQYF
CDR3 DNA: TGTGCCAGCAGCTTAGATTCCGCCGAGCAGTACTTC

clone size: -
J gene: TRBJ2-7
D gene: -
V gene: TRBV18
CDR3 protein: CASSPPDSYEQYF
CDR3 DNA: TGTGCCAGCTCACCACCGGATTCCTACGAGCAGTACTTC

clone size: -
J gene: TRBJ2-1
D gene: TRBD2
V gene: TRBV3-1/TRBV3-2
CDR3 protein: CASSQEGLASYNEQFF
CDR3 DNA: TGTGCCAGCAGCCAAGAGGGACTAGCGAGCTACAATGAGCAGTTCTTC

clone size: -
J gene: TRBJ2-2
D gene: -
V gene: TRBV7-2
CDR3 protein: CASSLGQNTGELFF
CDR3 DNA: TGTGCCAGCAGCTTAGGGCAGAACACCGGGGAGCTGTTTTTT

clone size: -
J gene: TRBJ1-2
D gene: -
V gene: TRBV5-1
CDR3 protein: CASSLGGSAYYTF
CDR3 DNA: TGCGCCAGCAGCTTGGGAGGGTCGGCGTACTACACCTTC

clone size: -
J gene: TRBJ2-7
D gene: -
V gene: TRBV1
CDR3 protein: CTSSQVRSKRSYEQYF
CDR3 DNA: TGCACCAGCAGCCAAGTAAGATCTAAGCGCTCCTACGAGCAGTACTTC

clone size: -
J gene: TRBJ2-2
D gene: -
V gene: TRBV7-3
CDR3 protein: CASSLSGTGELFF
CDR3 DNA: TGTGCCAGCAGCTTAAGTGGAACCGGGGAGCTGTTTTTT

clone size: -
J gene: TRBJ1-1
D gene: -
V gene: TRBV7-9
CDR3 protein: CASSSRPGDDTEAFF
CDR3 DNA: TGTGCCAGCAGCTCGAGACCCGGGGACGACACTGAAGCTTTCTTT

clone size: -
J gene: TRBJ1-2
D gene: TRBD1
V gene: TRBV19
CDR3 protein: CASSIATGGMGYGYTF
CDR3 DNA: TGTGCCAGTAGTATAGCCACAGGGGGAATGGGCTATGGCTACACCTTC

clone size: -
J gene: TRBJ2-7
D gene: -
V gene: TRBV3-1/TRBV3-2
CDR3 protein: CASSPRGLYEQYF
CDR3 DNA: TGTGCCAGCAGCCCCAGGGGCTTGTACGAGCAGTACTTC

clone size: -
J gene: TRBJ2-3
D gene: -
V gene: TRBV7-9
CDR3 protein: CASSLGTEEGDTQYF
CDR3 DNA: TGTGCCAGCAGCTTAGGGACGGAGGAGGGAGATACGCAGTATTTT

clone size: -
J gene: TRBJ2-7
D gene: -
V gene: TRBV11-2
CDR3 protein: CASSSRMGAVSSYEQYF
CDR3 DNA: TGTGCCAGCAGCTCTAGGATGGGGGCAGTCAGCTCCTACGAGCAGTACTTC

clone size: -
J gene: TRBJ2-5
D gene: -
V gene: TRBV30
CDR3 protein: CAWSVLAVGETQYF
CDR3 DNA: TGTGCCTGGAGTGTACTGGCAGTGGGAGAGACCCAGTACTTC

clone size: few
J gene: TRBJ1-1
D gene: -
V gene: TRBV5-1
CDR3 protein: CATRFGVNTEAFF
CDR3 DNA: TGCGCCACCCGTTTCGGCGTGAACACTGAAGCTTTCTTT

clone size: -
J gene: TRBJ2-7
D gene: -
V gene: TRBV7-6
CDR3 protein: CASSRSGQRVDEQYF
CDR3 DNA: TGTGCCAGCAGCCGAAGCGGACAGAGGGTCGACGAGCAGTACTTC

clone size: -
J gene: TRBJ1-2
D gene: TRBD1
V gene: TRBV15
CDR3 protein: CATSRRTGVYGYTF
CDR3 DNA: TGTGCCACCAGCAGGAGGACAGGGGTCTATGGCTACACCTTC

clone size: -
J gene: TRBJ2-2
D gene: -
V gene: TRBV7-2
CDR3 protein: CASRVGQGYTGELFF
CDR3 DNA: TGTGCCAGCAGGGTGGGGCAGGGCTACACCGGGGAGCTGTTTTTT

clone size: few
J gene: TRBJ1-6
D gene: -
V gene: TRBV6-5
CDR3 protein: CASSYKSPLRDSPLHF
CDR3 DNA: TGTGCCAGCAGTTACAAGTCTCCGCTCCGAGATTCACCCCTCCACTTT

clone size: -
J gene: TRBJ1-3
D gene: TRBD1
V gene: TRBV2
CDR3 protein: CASNDRARNTIYF
CDR3 DNA: TGTGCCAGCAACGACAGGGCACGGAACACCATATATTTT

clone size: -
J gene: TRBJ2-3
D gene: TRBD1
V gene: TRBV9
CDR3 protein: CASSVVSRGPLDTQYF
CDR3 DNA: TGTGCCAGCAGCGTAGTAAGCAGGGGGCCTTTAGATACGCAGTATTTT

clone size: -
J gene: TRBJ2-5
D gene: TRBD2
V gene: TRBV3-1/TRBV3-2
CDR3 protein: CASSLQASGGQETQYF
CDR3 DNA: TGTGCCAGCAGCCTGCAGGCTAGCGGGGGGCAAGAGACCCAGTACTTC

clone size: -
J gene: TRBJ2-5
D gene: -
V gene: TRBV7-7
CDR3 protein: CASSLTGVATVGETQYF
CDR3 DNA: TGTGCTAGCAGCCTGACTGGGGTAGCGACGGTCGGTGAGACCCAGTACTTC

clone size: -
J gene: TRBJ1-1
D gene: -
V gene: TRBV5-1
CDR3 protein: CASSRSDRLNTEAFF
CDR3 DNA: TGCGCCAGCAGCCGTTCGGACCGATTGAACACTGAAGCTTTCTTT

clone size: -
J gene: TRBJ2-7
D gene: TRBD2
V gene: TRBV3-1/TRBV3-2
CDR3 protein: CASMGYQTSGSYEQYF
CDR3 DNA: TGTGCCAGCATGGGATATCAGACTAGCGGGAGCTACGAGCAGTACTTC

clone size: -
J gene: TRBJ2-3
D gene: -
V gene: TRBV5-1
CDR3 protein: CASRGTVSTDTQYF
CDR3 DNA: TGCGCCAGCAGGGGGACGGTTAGCACAGATACGCAGTATTTT

clone size: -
J gene: TRBJ2-2
D gene: TRBD1
V gene: TRBV2
CDR3 protein: CASSEAETGVTGELFF
CDR3 DNA: TGTGCCAGCAGTGAAGCTGAGACAGGGGTCACCGGGGAGCTGTTTTTT

clone size: -
J gene: TRBJ2-7
D gene: -
V gene: TRBV4-3
CDR3 protein: CASSQDPWGSYEQYF
CDR3 DNA: TGCGCCAGCAGCCAGGACCCCTGGGGTTCCTACGAGCAGTACTTC

clone size: -
J gene: TRBJ2-7
D gene: -
V gene: TRBV28
CDR3 protein: CASSFIGGRYYEQYF
CDR3 DNA: TGTGCCAGCAGTTTCATAGGGGGGAGATACTACGAGCAGTACTTC